What follows is one TCR beta chain and its context. The data belong to a study of T cells in Graves' hyperthyroidism and ophthalmopathy. Germline V lookup: CDR1 SGHTA, CDR2 FQGTGA. The CDR3 spans 13 residues. The germline V and J ends were trimmed by 3 bases and 9 bases, with 12 bases remaining between them. Amplification of TCR beta CDR3 regions used RNA as the template. First-round RT-PCR with HTBI primers amplified the TCR CDR3 region. One entry per CDR3 protein, called by TCRdb with MiXCR from the multiplex PCR reads. The sample carries over 250,000 distinct CDR3 sequences, approximately 17% recorded once.

The TCR sequence derives from a woman in her sixties with Graves' ophthalmopathy. The rearrangement links TRBV7-3 to TRBJ2-4; weak D call: TRBD1 (8 bases). Sequenced input: blood. CDR3 in amino acids: CASSLDREGIQYF. The CDR3 DNA reads TGTGCCAGCAGCTTGGACAGGGAGGGCATTCAGTACTTC.